These 5 T cell receptor beta chains were all obtained from the same sample, sequenced in a study of blood T cell repertoires in COVID-19. Sequenced by immunoSEQ multiplex PCR; TCRdb stores in-frame clones only, minus some. The sample shows around 300,000 clones, approximately 88% of them seen only once. Sequenced sample: PBMCs or T cells enriched from blood (not recorded which). These receptors were obtained from a man aged 30 to 45 who had recovered from COVID-19.

The chain recombines TRBV19 with TRBJ2-1; 11 bases map to TRBD2. The CDR3 is 16 residues long. J gave up 4 bases and V 5 bases, and 7 bases lay outside the gene matches. Germline values: CDR1 LNHDA, CDR2 SQIVND (reference sequence). The CDR3 sequence is CASSPSGTSGYNEQFF. The CDR3 DNA reads TGTGCCAGTAGTCCCTCCGGGACTAGCGGTTACAATGAGCAGTTCTTC.

This chain uses TRBV6-5 with TRBJ2-2, with TRBD1 as a possible D gene (6 bases). Per germline, CDR1 MNHEY and CDR2 SVGAGI. V was shortened by 4 bases and J by 0 bases, with 12 bases between the two germline ends. The length of the CDR3 is 16 residues. CDR3 sequence: CASSSIGTPNTGELFF. The CDR3 DNA is TGTGCCAGCAGTTCTATCGGGACACCGAACACCGGGGAGCTGTTTTTT.

The chain couples TRBV5-1 to TRBJ1-4; D is uncertain. Looked up from germline, CDR1 is SGHRS and CDR2 is YFSETQ. The CDR3 has 14 amino acids. Trimming pared 2 bases from V and 2 bases from J, leaving 7 bases between. CDR3 DNA sequence: TGCGCCAGCAGCTTATGGGCGACTAATGAAAAACTGTTTTTT. Translation gives CASSLWATNEKLFF. Full variable domain (missing parts from reference TRBV5-1 and TRBJ1-4): KAGVTQTPRYLIKTRGQQVTLSCSPISGHRSVSWYQQTPGQGLQFLFEYFSETQRNKGNFPGRFSGRQFSNSRSEMNVSTLELGDSALYLCASSLWATNEKLFFGSGTQLSVL.

The chain joins TRBV7-6 to TRBJ2-7, with 8 bases that match TRBD2. The CDR3 is 15 residues long. CDR1 and CDR2 from the germline V gene are SGHVS and FNYEAQ. J was trimmed by 5 bases and V by 4 bases; bases with no gene match: 10. The CDR3 DNA sequence: TGTGCCAGCAGCTCAGGACTAGCCCCCAGTCACGAGCAGTACTTC. It is translated as CASSSGLAPSHEQYF.

A single count supports this clone. The J gene is TRBJ1-2, the V gene TRBV5-1; 7 bases fit TRBD1. CDR1 is SGHRS, CDR2 YFSETQ, per germline. This CDR3 contains 15 residues. V lost 0 bases to trimming and J lost 3 bases; unmatched junction nucleotides: 5. CDR3 loop: CASSLEGGRDYGYTF. CDR3 bases: TGCGCCAGCAGCTTGGAAGGGGGCAGGGACTATGGCTACACCTTC.